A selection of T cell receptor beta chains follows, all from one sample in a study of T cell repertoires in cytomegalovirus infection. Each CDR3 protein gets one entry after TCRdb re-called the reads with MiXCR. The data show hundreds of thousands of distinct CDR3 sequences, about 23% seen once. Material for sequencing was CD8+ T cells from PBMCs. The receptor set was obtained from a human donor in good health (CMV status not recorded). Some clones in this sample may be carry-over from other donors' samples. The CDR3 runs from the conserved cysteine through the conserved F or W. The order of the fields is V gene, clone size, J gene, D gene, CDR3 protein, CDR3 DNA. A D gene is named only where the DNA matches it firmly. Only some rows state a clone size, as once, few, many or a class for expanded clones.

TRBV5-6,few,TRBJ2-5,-,CASSLLGSSTQYF,TGTGCCAGCAGCCTCCTCGGGAGCAGTACCCAGTACTTC
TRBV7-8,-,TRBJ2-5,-,CASSLLYRRGQETQYF,TGTGCCAGCAGCTTACTCTACCGGCGGGGTCAAGAGACCCAGTACTTC
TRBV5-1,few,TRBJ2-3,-,CATRPGAADTQYF,TGCGCCACCCGCCCCGGAGCTGCAGATACGCAGTATTTT
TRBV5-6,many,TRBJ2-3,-,CASSRPLVIDGDTQYF,TGTGCCAGCAGCCGGCCGCTAGTCATCGATGGAGATACGCAGTATTTT
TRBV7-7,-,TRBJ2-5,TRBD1,CASSPGQGLWTQYF,TGTGCCAGCAGCCCCGGACAGGGCCTCTGGACCCAGTACTTC
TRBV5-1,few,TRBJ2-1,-,CASSLVRNEQFF,TGCGCCAGCAGCTTGGTTAGGAATGAGCAGTTCTTC
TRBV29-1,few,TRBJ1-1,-,CSSTSGATEAFF,TGCAGCTCAACGTCTGGGGCCACTGAAGCTTTCTTT
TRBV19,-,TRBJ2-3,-,CASSIMAGAGTDTQYF,TGTGCCAGTAGTATTATGGCAGGGGCGGGCACAGATACGCAGTATTTT
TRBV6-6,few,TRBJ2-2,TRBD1,CASSYLRAGGNGELFF,TGTGCCAGCAGTTACCTCCGGGCAGGGGGAAACGGGGAGCTGTTTTTT
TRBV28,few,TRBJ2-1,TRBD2,CASSFSAGLKLSSYNEQFF,TGTGCCAGCAGTTTCTCAGCGGGGTTAAAACTGAGCTCCTACAATGAGCAGTTCTTC
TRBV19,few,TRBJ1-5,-,CASSTDTNSNQPQHF,TGTGCCAGTAGTACGGACACCAATAGCAATCAGCCCCAGCATTTT